Listed here is a single TCR beta chain. The antigen is undetermined. Next came a second PCR, run for roughly 6 to 11 cycles, which used a sample-barcoded 5' primer along with a J-beta primer mix. Each of the cDNA molecules was tagged by a template-switch adaptor with 12 random nucleotides. MiXCR was run by TCRdb on the 5' RACE reads, yielding one entry per CDR3 protein. The sample carries roughly 800,000 distinct CDR3 sequences, about 55% recorded once. This record belongs to a study of blood T cells in healthy people across ages. CDR3 size: 17 residues. There were healthy Caucasian individuals from Russia, aged roughly 6 to 90, serving as donors. Study results and caveats: Unknown CMV status may confound age-related changes in expanded clones.

This clonotype was obtained from a man older than 75 in good health. The V call is TRBV21-1, the J call TRBJ1-1; TRBD1, the D gene given by the table, was not confirmed from the DNA. TRBV21-1 is annotated as a pseudogene. The sequenced sample was blood. DNA for the CDR3: TGTGCCAGCAGCAAAGAAGAACAGGGGCACCAGAACACTGAAGCTTTCTTT. The encoded protein is CASSKEEQGHQNTEAFF.